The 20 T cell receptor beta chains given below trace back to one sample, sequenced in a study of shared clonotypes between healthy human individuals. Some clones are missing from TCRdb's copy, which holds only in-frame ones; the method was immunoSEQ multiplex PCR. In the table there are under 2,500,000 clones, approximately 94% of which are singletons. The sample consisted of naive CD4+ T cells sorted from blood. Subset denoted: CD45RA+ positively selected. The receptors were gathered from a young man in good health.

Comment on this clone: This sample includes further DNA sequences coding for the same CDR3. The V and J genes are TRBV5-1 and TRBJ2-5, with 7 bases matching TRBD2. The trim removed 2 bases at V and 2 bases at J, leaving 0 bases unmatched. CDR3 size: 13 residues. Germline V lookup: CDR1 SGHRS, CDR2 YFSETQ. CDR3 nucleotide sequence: TGCGCCAGCAGCTTTAGCGGGCAAGAGACCCAGTACTTC. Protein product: CASSFSGQETQYF.

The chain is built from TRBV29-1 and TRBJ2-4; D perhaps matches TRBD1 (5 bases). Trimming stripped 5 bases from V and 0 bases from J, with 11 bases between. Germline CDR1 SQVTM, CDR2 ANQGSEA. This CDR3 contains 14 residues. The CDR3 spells CSVTGRVAKNIQYF. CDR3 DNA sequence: TGCAGCGTTACCGGCAGGGTAGCCAAAAACATTCAGTACTTC. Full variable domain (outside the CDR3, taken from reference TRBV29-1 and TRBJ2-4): SAVISQKPSRDICQRGTSLTIQCQVDSQVTMMFWYRQQPGQSLTLIATANQGSEATYESGFVIDKFPISRPNLTFSTLTVSNMSPEDSSIYLCSVTGRVAKNIQYFGAGTRLSVL.

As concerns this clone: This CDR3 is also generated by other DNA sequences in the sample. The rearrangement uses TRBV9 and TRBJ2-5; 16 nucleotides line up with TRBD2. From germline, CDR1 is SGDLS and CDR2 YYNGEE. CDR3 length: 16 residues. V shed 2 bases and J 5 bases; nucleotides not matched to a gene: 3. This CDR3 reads CASSVGLAGGQETQYF. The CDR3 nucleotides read TGTGCCAGCAGCGTGGGACTAGCGGGGGGGCAGGAGACCCAGTACTTC.

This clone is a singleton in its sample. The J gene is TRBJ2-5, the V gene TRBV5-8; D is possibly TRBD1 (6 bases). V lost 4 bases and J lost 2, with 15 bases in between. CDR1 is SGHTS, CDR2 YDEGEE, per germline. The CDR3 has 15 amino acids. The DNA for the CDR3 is TGTGCCAGCAGCCTCAGGACAGTAACGCAAGAGACCCAGTACTTC. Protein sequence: CASSLRTVTQETQYF.

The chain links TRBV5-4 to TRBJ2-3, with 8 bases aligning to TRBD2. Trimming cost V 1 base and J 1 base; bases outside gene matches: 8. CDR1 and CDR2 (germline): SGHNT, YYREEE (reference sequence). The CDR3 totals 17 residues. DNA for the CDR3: TGTGCCAGCAGCTTGTTTGGGCGGGGGGACGGCACAGATACGCAGTATTTT. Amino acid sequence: CASSLFGRGDGTDTQYF.

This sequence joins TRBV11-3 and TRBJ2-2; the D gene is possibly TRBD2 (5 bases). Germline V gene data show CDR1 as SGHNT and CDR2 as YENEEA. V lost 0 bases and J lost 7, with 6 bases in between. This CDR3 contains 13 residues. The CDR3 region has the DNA TGTGCCAGCAGCTTAGAAGGGAGCGGGGAGCTGTTTTTT. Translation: CASSLEGSGELFF.

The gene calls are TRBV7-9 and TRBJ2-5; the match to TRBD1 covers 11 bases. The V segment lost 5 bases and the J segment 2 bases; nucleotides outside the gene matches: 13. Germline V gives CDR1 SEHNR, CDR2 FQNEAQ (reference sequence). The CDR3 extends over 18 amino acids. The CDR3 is CASSPGQGAWGAQETQYF. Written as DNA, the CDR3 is TGTGCCAGCAGCCCTGGACAGGGGGCCTGGGGGGCTCAAGAGACCCAGTACTTC.

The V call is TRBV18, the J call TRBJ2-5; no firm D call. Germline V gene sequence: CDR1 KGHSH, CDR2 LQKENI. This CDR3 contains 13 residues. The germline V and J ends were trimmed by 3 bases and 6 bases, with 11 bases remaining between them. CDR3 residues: CASSPDLAKTQYF. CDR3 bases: TGTGCCAGCTCACCGGATTTGGCGAAGACCCAGTACTTC.

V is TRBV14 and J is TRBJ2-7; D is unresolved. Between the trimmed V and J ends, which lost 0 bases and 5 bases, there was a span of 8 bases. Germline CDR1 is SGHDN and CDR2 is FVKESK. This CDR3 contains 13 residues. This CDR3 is CASSQDPHHEQYF. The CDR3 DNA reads TGTGCCAGCAGCCAAGATCCCCACCACGAGCAGTACTTC.

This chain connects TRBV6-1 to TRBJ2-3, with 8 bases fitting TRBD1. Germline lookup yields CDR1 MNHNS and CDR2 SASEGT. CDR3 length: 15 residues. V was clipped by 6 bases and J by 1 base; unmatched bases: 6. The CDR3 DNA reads TGTGCCAGCAGCACGCCGGGACAGGGCACAGATACGCAGTATTTT. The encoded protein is CASSTPGQGTDTQYF.

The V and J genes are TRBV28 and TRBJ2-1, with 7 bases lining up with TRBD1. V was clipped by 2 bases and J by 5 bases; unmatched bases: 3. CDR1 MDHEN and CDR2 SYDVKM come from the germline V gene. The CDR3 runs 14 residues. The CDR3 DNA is TGTGCCAGCAGTTTAATCGACAGGGACAATGAGCAGTTCTTC. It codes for CASSLIDRDNEQFF. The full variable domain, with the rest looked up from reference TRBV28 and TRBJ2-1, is DVKVTQSSRYLVKRTGEKVFLECVQDMDHENMFWYRQDPGLGLRLIYFSYDVKMKEKGDIPEGYSVSREKKERFSLILESASTNQTSMYLCASSLIDRDNEQFFGPGTRLTVL.

CDR3 bases: TGTGCCAGCAGCTTAGCGCGGGGACCTAACAACGATACGCAGTATTTT. Translating gives CASSLARGPNNDTQYF. This chain uses TRBV7-2 with TRBJ2-3; maybe TRBD2 (6 bases). Germline values: CDR1 SGHTA, CDR2 FQGNSA. The V end lost 0 bases, the J end lost 6 bases, and 16 bases lay between the germline ends. The CDR3 spans 16 residues.

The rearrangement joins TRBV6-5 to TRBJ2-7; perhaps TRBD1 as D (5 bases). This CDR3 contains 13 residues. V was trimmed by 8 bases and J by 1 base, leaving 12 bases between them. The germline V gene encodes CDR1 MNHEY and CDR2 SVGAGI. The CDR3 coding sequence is TGTGCCAGCCAAGAACCAGGGTCCTACGAGCAGTACTTC. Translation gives CASQEPGSYEQYF.

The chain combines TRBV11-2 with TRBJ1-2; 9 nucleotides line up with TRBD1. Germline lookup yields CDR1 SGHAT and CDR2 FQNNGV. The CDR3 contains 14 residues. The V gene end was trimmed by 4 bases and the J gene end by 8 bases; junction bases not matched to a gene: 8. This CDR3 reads CASSSQTGGQGYTF. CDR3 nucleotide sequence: TGTGCCAGCAGCTCACAGACAGGGGGGCAGGGCTACACCTTC.

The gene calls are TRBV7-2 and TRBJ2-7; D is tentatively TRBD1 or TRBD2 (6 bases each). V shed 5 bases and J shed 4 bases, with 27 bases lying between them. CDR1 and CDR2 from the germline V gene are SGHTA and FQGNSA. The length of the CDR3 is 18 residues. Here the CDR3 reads CASSDPGWRGAQGYEQYF. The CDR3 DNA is TGTGCCAGCAGCGATCCGGGATGGCGCGGGGCCCAGGGGTACGAGCAGTACTTC. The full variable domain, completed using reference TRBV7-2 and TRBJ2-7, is GAGVSQSPSNKVTEKGKDVELRCDPISGHTALYWYRQSLGQGLEFLIYFQGNSAPDKSGLPSDRFSAERTGGSVSTLTIQRTQQEDSAVYLCASSDPGWRGAQGYEQYFGPGTRLTVT.

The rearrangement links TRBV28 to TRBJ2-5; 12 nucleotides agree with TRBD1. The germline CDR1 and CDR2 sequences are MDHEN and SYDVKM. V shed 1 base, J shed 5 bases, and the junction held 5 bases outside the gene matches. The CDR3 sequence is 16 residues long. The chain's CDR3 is CASSLSGTGGPETQYF. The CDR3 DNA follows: TGTGCCAGCAGTTTATCCGGGACAGGGGGCCCGGAGACCCAGTACTTC.

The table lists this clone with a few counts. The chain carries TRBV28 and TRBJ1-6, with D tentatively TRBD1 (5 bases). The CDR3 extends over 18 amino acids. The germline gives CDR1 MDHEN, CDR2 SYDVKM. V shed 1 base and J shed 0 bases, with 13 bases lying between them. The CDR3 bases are TGTGCCAGCAGTTTATCCTCCCCAGGGAGCTCCTATAATTCACCCCTCCACTTT. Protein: CASSLSSPGSSYNSPLHF.

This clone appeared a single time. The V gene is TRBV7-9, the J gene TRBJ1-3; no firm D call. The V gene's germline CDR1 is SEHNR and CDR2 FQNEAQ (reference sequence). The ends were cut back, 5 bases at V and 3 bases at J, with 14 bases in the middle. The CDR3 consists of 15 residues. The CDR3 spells CASSAPLGLGNTIYF. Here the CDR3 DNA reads TGTGCCAGCAGCGCCCCTCTAGGACTTGGAAACACCATATATTTT.

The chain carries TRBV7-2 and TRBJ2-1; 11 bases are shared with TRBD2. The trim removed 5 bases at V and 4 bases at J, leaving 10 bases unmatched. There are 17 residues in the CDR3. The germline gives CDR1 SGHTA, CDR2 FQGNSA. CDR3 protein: CASSVQTSGTRYNEQFF. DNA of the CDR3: TGTGCCAGCAGCGTCCAGACTAGCGGGACGCGGTACAATGAGCAGTTCTTC.

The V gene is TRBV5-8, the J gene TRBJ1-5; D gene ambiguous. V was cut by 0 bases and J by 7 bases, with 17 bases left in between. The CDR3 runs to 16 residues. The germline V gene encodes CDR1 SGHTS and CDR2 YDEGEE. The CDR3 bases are TGTGCCAGCAGCTTGGTACGCAGGACGGGATGGCAGCCCCAGCATTTT. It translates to CASSLVRRTGWQPQHF.